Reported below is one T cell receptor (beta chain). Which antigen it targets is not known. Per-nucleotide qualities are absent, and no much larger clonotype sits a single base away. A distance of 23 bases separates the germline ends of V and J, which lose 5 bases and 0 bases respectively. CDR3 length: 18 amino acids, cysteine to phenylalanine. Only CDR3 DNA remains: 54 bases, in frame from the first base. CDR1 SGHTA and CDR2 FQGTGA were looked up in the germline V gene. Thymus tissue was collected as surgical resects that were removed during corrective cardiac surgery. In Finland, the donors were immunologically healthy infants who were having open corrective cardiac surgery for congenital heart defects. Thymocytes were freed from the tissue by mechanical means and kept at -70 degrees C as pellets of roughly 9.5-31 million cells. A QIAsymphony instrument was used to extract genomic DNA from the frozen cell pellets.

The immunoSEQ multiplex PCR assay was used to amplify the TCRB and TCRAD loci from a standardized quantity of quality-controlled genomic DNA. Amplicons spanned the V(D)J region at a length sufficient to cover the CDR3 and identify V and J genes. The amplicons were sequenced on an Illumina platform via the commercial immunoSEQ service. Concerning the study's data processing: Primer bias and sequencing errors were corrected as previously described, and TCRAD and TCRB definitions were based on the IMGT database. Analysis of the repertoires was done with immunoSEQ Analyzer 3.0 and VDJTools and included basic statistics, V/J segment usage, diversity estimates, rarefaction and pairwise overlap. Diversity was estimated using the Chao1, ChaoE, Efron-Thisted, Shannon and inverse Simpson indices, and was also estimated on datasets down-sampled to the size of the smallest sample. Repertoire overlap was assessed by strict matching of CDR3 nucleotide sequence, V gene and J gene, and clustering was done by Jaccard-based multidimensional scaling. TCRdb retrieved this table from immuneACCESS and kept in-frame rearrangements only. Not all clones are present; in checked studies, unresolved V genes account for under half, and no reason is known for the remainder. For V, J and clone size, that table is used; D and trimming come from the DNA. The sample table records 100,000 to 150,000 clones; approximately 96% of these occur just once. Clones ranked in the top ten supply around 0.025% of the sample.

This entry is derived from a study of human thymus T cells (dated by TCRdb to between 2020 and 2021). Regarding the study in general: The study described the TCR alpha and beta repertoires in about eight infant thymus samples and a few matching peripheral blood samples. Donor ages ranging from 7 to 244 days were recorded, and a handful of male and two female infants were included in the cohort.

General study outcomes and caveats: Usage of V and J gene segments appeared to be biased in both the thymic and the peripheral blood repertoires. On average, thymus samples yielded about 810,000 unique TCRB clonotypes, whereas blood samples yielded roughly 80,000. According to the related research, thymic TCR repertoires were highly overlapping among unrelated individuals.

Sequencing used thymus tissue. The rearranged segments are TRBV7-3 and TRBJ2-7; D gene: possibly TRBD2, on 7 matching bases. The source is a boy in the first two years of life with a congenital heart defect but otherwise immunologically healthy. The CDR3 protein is CASSRRGYGGPSSYEQYF. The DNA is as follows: TGTGCCAGCAGCCGCAGGGGCTACGGGGGGCCTTCCTCCTACGAGCAGTACTTC.